The clone carrying this TCR beta chain was seen a few times. The antigen is unknown. This specimen comes from a study of metastatic and nonmetastatic thyroid tumors. For the study at large: Peripheral blood and tumor or nodule samples from malignant and benign thyroid patients were compared.

Study outcomes and limitations: When malignant thyroid tumors were compared with benign nodules, TCR beta diversity was reportedly significantly higher in the malignant tumors. This held in both blood and tumor samples.

As processed by the authors: The study built a papillary thyroid cancer distant-metastasis classifier from CDR3 differences across clinicopathological groups. TCRdb used MiXCR to call clones anew from the PCR reads. The V and J calls come from TCRdb's annotation, not from the publication. The data contain about 34,000 clones, 35% of them singletons. Germline V CDR1 and CDR2: MNHEY, SMNVEV (reference sequence). The CDR3 extends over 11 amino acids. With 2 bases removed from V and 5 bases from J, the gap between germline ends came to 4 bases. No treatment had been given to any patient before thyroid surgery.

The sequenced sample was tumor tissue. The genes are TRBV27 and TRBJ2-7, with D unresolved. This sequence was found in a female donor with papillary thyroid cancer or a benign thyroid nodule (not recorded which). Some clones in this sample may be carry-over from other donors' samples. In DNA form, the CDR3 reads TGTGCCAGCAGTTTAGAGAACGAGCAGTACTTC. This translates into CASSLENEQYF.